The 8 T cell receptor beta chains below all came from one sample that was sequenced in a study of shared clonotypes between healthy human individuals. Naive CD8 cells lacked CD45RO, underwent positive selection for CCR7 and left out terminally differentiated effector memory CD45RA+ cells. TCRdb's table, derived via immunoSEQ multiplex PCR, lists solely in-frame clones and lacks some. This sample has millions of clones; roughly 91% occur once, and the top ten carry 1.5% to 2%. The material sequenced was naive CD8+ T cells from PBMCs. The origin of the receptors is a man between 18 and 29 years old in good health. Some clones in this sample may be carry-over from other donors' samples.

This chain uses TRBV11-2 with TRBJ2-1; 8 nucleotides agree with TRBD2. The J segment lost 9 bases and the V segment lost 1 base, leaving 5 bases of the junction unmatched. Germline-derived CDR1 and CDR2 are SGHAT and FQNNGV. The CDR3 loop spans 14 amino acids. CDR3 sequence reads: CASSLVAGGSEQFF. The CDR3 region has the DNA TGTGCCAGCAGCTTAGTCGCGGGAGGCAGTGAGCAGTTCTTC.

This chain joins TRBV5-1 and TRBJ1-2; the D gene is possibly TRBD1 (5 bases). There are 18 residues in the CDR3. The germline V gene has CDR1 SGHRS and CDR2 YFSETQ. The V gene lost 2 bases and the J gene lost 2 bases, with 22 bases spanning the gap. The DNA for the CDR3 is TGCGCCAGCAGCTTTAGAGGCGCTGCAGGGTTGGGAAACTATGGCTACACCTTC. Its translation is CASSFRGAAGLGNYGYTF.

This chain joins TRBV5-8 and TRBJ2-7; a possible D gene is TRBD2 (7 bases). Per germline, CDR1 SGHTS and CDR2 YDEGEE. The CDR3 has 15 amino acids. V was pared by 3 bases and J by 2 bases, with 15 bases between. The CDR3 sequence: CASSWGGQAAYEQYF. In DNA, the CDR3 is TGTGCCAGCAGCTGGGGGGGCCAGGCCGCCTACGAGCAGTACTTC. The variable domain in full, with the rest retrieved from reference TRBV5-8 and TRBJ2-7, is EAGVTQSPTHLIKTRGQQATLRCSPISGHTSVYWYQQALGLGLQFLLWYDEGEERNRGNFPPRFSGRQFPNYSSELNVNALELEDSALYLCASSWGGQAAYEQYFGPGTRLTVT.

This clone was recorded only once. The chain combines TRBV5-1 with TRBJ2-5, with a weak D call TRBD1 (6 bases). V gave up 0 bases and J gave up 5 bases, with 23 bases separating them. The germline V gene has CDR1 SGHRS and CDR2 YFSETQ. CDR3 length: 18 residues. The CDR3 is CASSLDGVSRTQGETQYF. CDR3 nucleotide sequence: TGCGCCAGCAGCTTGGACGGTGTGTCACGAACCCAGGGGGAGACCCAGTACTTC.

The V and J genes are TRBV9 and TRBJ2-1; a weak D match, TRBD2 (6 bases). This CDR3 comprises 15 residues. The V gene's germline CDR1 is SGDLS and CDR2 YYNGEE. V lost 0 bases to trimming and J lost 5 bases, with 12 bases between them. Here the CDR3 DNA reads TGTGCCAGCAGCGTAGGAGGGACTCGAGACAATGAGCAGTTCTTC. Protein sequence: CASSVGGTRDNEQFF. The whole variable domain, remainder taken from reference TRBV9 and TRBJ2-1, is DSGVTQTPKHLITATGQRVTLRCSPRSGDLSVYWYQQSLDQGLQFLIQYYNGEERAKGNILERFSAQQFPDLHSELNLSSLELGDSALYFCASSVGGTRDNEQFFGPGTRLTVL.

The chain links TRBV6-5 to TRBJ1-2; D possibly corresponds to TRBD1 (6 bases). Per the germline V gene, CDR1 is MNHEY and CDR2 is SVGAGI. The CDR3 totals 13 residues. Trimming left V 4 bases short and J 6 bases short, with 12 bases between. As DNA, the CDR3 is TGTGCCAGCAGTTCGAAGGGGGGTCATGGCTACACCTTC. Translating it yields CASSSKGGHGYTF.

The J gene is TRBJ2-7, the V gene TRBV14; TRBD1 might be the D (6 bases). The CDR3 consists of 14 residues. Between the trimmed V and J ends, which lost 2 bases and 2 bases, there was a span of 10 bases. CDR1 is SGHDN, CDR2 FVKESK, per germline. The CDR3: CASSQTTGAYEQYF. The CDR3 region has the DNA TGTGCCAGCAGCCAAACGACAGGAGCCTACGAGCAGTACTTC.

This chain's CDR3 is CASRYTGSGGELFF. The CDR3 nucleotides are TGTGCCAGCAGGTATACAGGGTCCGGCGGGGAGCTGTTTTTT. V is TRBV28 and J is TRBJ2-2, with D perhaps matching TRBD1 (6 bases). Germline V gene lookup returns CDR1 MDHEN and CDR2 SYDVKM. V was clipped by 6 bases and J by 7 bases, with 15 bases between them. The CDR3 is 14 residues long.